This entry lists 18 T cell receptor beta chains sequenced from one sample in a study of T cell responses to AZD1222 COVID-19 vaccine. The protocol was immunoSEQ multiplex PCR, while the TCRdb copy is restricted to in-frame clones and leaves out a portion. The data hold fewer than 200,000 clones, with approximately 90% observed a single time. The material sequenced was peripheral blood, taken 28 days after the second AZD1222 dose. The receptor source for this set is an adult who received the AZD1222 COVID-19 vaccine.

This chain links TRBV5-6 with TRBJ1-2; D possibly corresponds to TRBD1 (6 bases). Per germline, CDR1 SGHDT and CDR2 YYEEEE. The V end was cut by 5 bases, the J end by 6 bases, with 20 bases between. The CDR3 has 15 amino acids. The CDR3 nucleotides are TGTGCCAGCAGTCCACCCTCGGCAGGGGTGAATGGCTACACCTTC. It specifies CASSPPSAGVNGYTF.

This clone was picked up a small number of times. V usage is TRBV7-9 and J usage is TRBJ2-7; 8 bases are a match to TRBD1. Germline loops: CDR1 SEHNR, CDR2 FQNEAQ (reference sequence). Trimming at V came to 5 bases and at J to 1 base, leaving 1 base not matched to a gene. CDR3 length: 13 residues. The CDR3 reads CASSRTGSYEQYF. DNA of the CDR3: TGTGCCAGCAGCCGGACAGGGTCCTACGAGCAGTACTTC. The complete variable domain, with remaining parts taken from reference TRBV7-9 and TRBJ2-7, reads DTGVSQNPRHKITKRGQNVTFRCDPISEHNRLYWYRQTLGQGPEFLTYFQNEAQLEKSRLLSDRFSAERPKGSFSTLEIQRTEQGDSAMYLCASSRTGSYEQYFGPGTRLTVT.

The chain carries TRBV6-2 or TRBV6-3 and TRBJ2-3, with TRBD1 identical over 7 bases. With V trimmed by 2 bases and J by 3 bases, 8 bases remained unmatched. CDR3 size: 16 residues. CDR1 and CDR2 from the germline V gene are MNHEY and SVGEGT. The CDR3, as DNA: TGTGCCAGCAGTTACCGTCCAGGGGGTTCGACAGATACGCAGTATTTT. It codes for CASSYRPGGSTDTQYF.

J is TRBJ2-7 and V is TRBV5-4; D remains ambiguous. Trimming pared 3 bases from V and 7 bases from J, leaving 20 bases between. CDR3 length: 15 residues. CDR1 SGHNT and CDR2 YYREEE come from the germline V gene (reference sequence). The CDR3 sequence is CASSSATSLVREQYF. For the CDR3, the DNA is TGTGCCAGCAGCTCGGCTACAAGCCTAGTACGGGAGCAGTACTTC.

V is TRBV18 and J is TRBJ1-2; D gene uncertain. CDR1 and CDR2 from the germline V gene are KGHSH and LQKENI. V was pared by 0 bases and J by 3 bases, with 8 bases between. There are 14 residues in the CDR3. For the CDR3, the DNA is TGTGCCAGCTCACCACCCCTTAAGGACTATGGCTACACCTTC. This encodes CASSPPLKDYGYTF.

This rearrangement joins TRBV18 to TRBJ1-2; D unclear. The CDR3 runs to 14 residues. V was clipped by 3 bases and J by 2 bases, with 10 bases between them. CDR1 and CDR2 from the germline V gene are KGHSH and LQKENI. CDR3 amino acids: CASSPGVSNYGYTF. The CDR3, as DNA: TGTGCCAGCTCACCTGGGGTATCAAACTATGGCTACACCTTC.

Remarks on this clone: The junction does not match germline at one end; this may be a read error. This chain connects TRBV3-1 (or the pseudogene TRBV3-2) to TRBJ1-2; D is unclear. Germline V gene lookup returns CDR1 LGHDT and CDR2 YNNKEL (reference sequence). The CDR3 is made up of 13 amino acids. CDR3 amino acids: CPSSPARAAGYTF. The DNA of the CDR3 is TGTCCCAGCAGCCCAGCACGGGCTGCTGGCTACACCTTC.

This clone was detected once. CDR3 sequence (DNA): TGTGCCAGCAGCGTAGGGAACCTTGAGCAGTTCTTC. Protein: CASSVGNLEQFF. This chain links TRBV9 with TRBJ2-1; no definite D call. The CDR3 is 12 residues long. The V and J ends lost 0 bases and 9 bases respectively, with 7 bases between them. Germline V gene lookup returns CDR1 SGDLS and CDR2 YYNGEE. Complete variable domain (other parts from reference TRBV9 and TRBJ2-1): DSGVTQTPKHLITATGQRVTLRCSPRSGDLSVYWYQQSLDQGLQFLIQYYNGEERAKGNILERFSAQQFPDLHSELNLSSLELGDSALYFCASSVGNLEQFFGPGTRLTVL.

The chain combines TRBV20-1 with TRBJ1-4; D gene uncertain. Trimming stripped 6 bases from V and 8 bases from J, with 10 bases between. Germline assignment: CDR1 DFQATT and CDR2 SNEGSKA (reference sequence). This CDR3 has 11 residues. This CDR3 is CSALGMEKLFF. CDR3 nucleotide sequence: TGCAGTGCCCTGGGTATGGAAAAACTGTTTTTT.

The CDR3 coding sequence is TGTGCCAGCAGTGAGCCTCTAAGCGGGGAGCTGTTTTTT. Translation gives CASSEPLSGELFF. The chain couples TRBV11-2 to TRBJ2-2; D is unresolved. Between the trimmed V and J ends, which lost 6 bases and 7 bases, there was a span of 12 bases. Looked up from germline, CDR1 is SGHAT and CDR2 is FQNNGV. The CDR3 is 13 residues long. The full variable domain, with the rest looked up from reference TRBV11-2 and TRBJ2-2, is EAGVAQSPRYKIIEKRQSVAFWCNPISGHATLYWYQQILGQGPKLLIQFQNNGVVDDSQLPKDRFSAERLKGVDSTLKIQPAKLEDSAVYLCASSEPLSGELFFGEGSRLTVL.

The gene calls are TRBV6-5 and TRBJ2-7; no clear D gene. Germline V gene data show CDR1 as MNHEY and CDR2 as SVGAGI. Trimming pared 8 bases from V and 3 bases from J, leaving 8 bases between. The CDR3 extends over 11 amino acids. CDR3 nucleotide sequence: TGTGCCAGCGTAGGAGTCTACGAGCAGTACTTC. It is translated as CASVGVYEQYF.

The rearrangement joins TRBV11-2 to TRBJ2-1, with 9 nucleotides matching TRBD2. CDR1 is SGHAT and CDR2 is FQNNGV in the germline V gene. The CDR3 runs 18 residues. V trimming: 6 bases; J trimming: 0 bases; junction bases outside the gene matches: 12. The CDR3 DNA follows: TGTGCCAGCAGTCGGGCGGTAGCGGGGGCCTACTCCTACAATGAGCAGTTCTTC. Translation: CASSRAVAGAYSYNEQFF.

The gene calls are TRBV11-3 and TRBJ2-3; no clear D. This CDR3 has 13 residues. With 3 bases removed from V and 1 base from J, the gap between germline ends came to 5 bases. CDR1 SGHNT and CDR2 YENEEA come from the germline V gene. CDR3 protein: CASSFGGTDTQYF. CDR3 in DNA: TGTGCCAGCAGCTTCGGCGGCACAGATACGCAGTATTTT.

V and J are TRBV19 and TRBJ2-3, with D perhaps matching TRBD1 or TRBD2 (5 bases each). The V gene's germline CDR1 is LNHDA and CDR2 SQIVND (reference sequence). The CDR3 runs to 17 residues. V lost 11 bases to trimming and J lost 4 bases, with 28 bases between them. This chain's CDR3 is CASHGANGQGRSDTQYF. The CDR3, as DNA: TGTGCCTCTCACGGGGCCAACGGGCAGGGAAGATCAGATACGCAGTATTTT.

The chain uses TRBV5-1 and TRBJ1-1; TRBD1 is a possible D gene (5 bases). V was cut by 4 bases and J by 1 base, with 17 bases left in between. Germline CDR1 and CDR2: SGHRS and YFSETQ. CDR3 size: 16 residues. The DNA for the CDR3 is TGCGCCAGCAGCCCCTATGGTGGGACCGAGAACACTGAAGCTTTCTTT. Translating it yields CASSPYGGTENTEAFF.

This clone has only a few counts. J is TRBJ1-1 and V is TRBV18; a weak D match, TRBD1 (6 bases). Trimming shortened V by 5 bases and J by 1 base, and 8 bases separated the two germline ends. This CDR3 spans 13 amino acids. CDR1 is KGHSH and CDR2 is LQKENI in the germline V gene. CDR3 nucleotides: TGTGCCAGCTCAGAGGGACAGAACACTGAAGCTTTCTTT. Protein product: CASSEGQNTEAFF.

There are many counts of this clone. The genes are TRBV5-4 and TRBJ2-2; D could derive from TRBD1 or TRBD2 (6 bases each). The CDR3 is 14 amino acids. CDR1 is SGHNT and CDR2 is YYREEE in the germline V gene (reference sequence). With 6 bases removed from V and 5 bases from J, the gap between germline ends came to 14 bases. CDR3 in amino acids: CASTGGTGTGELFF. The DNA of the CDR3 is TGTGCCAGCACCGGGGGCACAGGGACCGGGGAGCTGTTTTTT. Using reference TRBV5-4 and TRBJ2-2 for the parts outside the CDR3, the full variable domain is ETGVTQSPTHLIKTRGQQVTLRCSSQSGHNTVSWYQQALGQGPQFIFQYYREEENGRGNFPPRFSGLQFPNYSSELNVNALELDDSALYLCASTGGTGTGELFFGEGSRLTVL.

In its sample, this clone was seen once. This chain links TRBV3-1 (or the pseudogene TRBV3-2) with TRBJ1-1, with D unresolved. Trimming took 0 bases from V and 1 from J, leaving 12 bases between them. The germline CDR1 and CDR2 sequences are LGHDT and YNNKEL (reference sequence). The CDR3 totals 16 residues. In DNA form, the CDR3 reads TGTGCCAGCAGCCAAGATGGCGGACGAAGGAACACTGAAGCTTTCTTT. It yields the protein CASSQDGGRRNTEAFF.